This entry lists 8 T cell receptor beta chains sequenced from one sample in a study of vaccination and CD4 T cells after COVID-19. The study sequenced cultured CD4+ T cell DNA using the Oncomine TCR Beta short-read assay. MiXCR, run by TCRdb on the PCR reads, gives a single entry per CDR3 protein. This table has more than 3,500 distinct CDR3 sequences, about 35% appearing once. The treatment denotes: roughly 10-day PBMC culture with coronavirus spike peptide pools or control peptides (ViraFEST assay). CD4+ T cells of the unexposed donor were collected before the COVID-19 pandemic (2011-2018). Antigen specificity for these receptors is unknown. Sample: CD4+ T cells from blood, cultured in vitro. These receptors all stem from a human donor in good health.

V gene TRBV10-3 combines with J gene TRBJ1-5; 8 bases line up with TRBD1. This CDR3 spans 13 amino acids. CDR1 and CDR2 (germline): ENHRY, SYGVKD. Trimming at V came to 9 bases and at J to 3 bases, leaving 4 bases not matched to a gene. The CDR3 protein is CAIGQGINQPQHF. The CDR3 DNA reads TGTGCCATAGGACAGGGAATCAATCAGCCCCAGCATTTT.

The rearrangement uses TRBV5-8 and TRBJ2-5; a weak D match, TRBD2 (5 bases). Deletions cut 4 bases from V and 7 bases from J, with 17 bases between. CDR1 SGHTS and CDR2 YDEGEE come from the germline V gene. The CDR3 is 14 amino acids. Here the CDR3 DNA reads TGTGCCAGCAGCCCACAGTTTCGGGATGGGACCCAGTACTTC. Amino acids: CASSPQFRDGTQYF.

The chain employs TRBV29-1 and TRBJ1-5; D remains unclear. Trimming removed 5 bases at V and 7 bases at J, with 15 bases between. CDR3 length: 13 residues. The germline V gene has CDR1 SQVTM and CDR2 ANQGSEA. CDR3 region: CSVKYSHQQPQHF. CDR3 bases: TGCAGCGTTAAATACAGCCATCAGCAGCCCCAGCATTTT.

This rearrangement joins TRBV7-9 to TRBJ1-5, with TRBD1 matching 8 bases. Germline loops: CDR1 SEHNR, CDR2 FQNEAQ (reference sequence). J was trimmed by 1 base and V by 2 bases; bases with no gene match: 1. This CDR3 comprises 15 residues. The CDR3 sequence: CASSLQGASNQPQHF. The CDR3 DNA is TGTGCCAGCAGCTTACAGGGGGCAAGCAATCAGCCCCAGCATTTT.

The chain carries TRBV19 and TRBJ1-1; no firm D call. V lost 7 bases, J lost 2 bases, and 17 bases lay in between. The CDR3 covers 15 residues. Germline assignment: CDR1 LNHDA and CDR2 SQIVND (reference sequence). The CDR3 spells CASTSWQSLNTEAFF. CDR3 nucleotide sequence: TGTGCCAGTACCTCCTGGCAGTCTCTAAACACTGAAGCTTTCTTT. The complete variable domain, with remaining parts taken from reference TRBV19 and TRBJ1-1, reads DGGITQSPKYLFRKEGQNVTLSCEQNLNHDAMYWYRQDPGQGLRLIYYSQIVNDFQKGDIAEGYSVSREKKESFPLTVTSAQKNPTAFYLCASTSWQSLNTEAFFGQGTRLTVV.

This clonotype is deemed large. The CDR3 here is CAWSVSADTQYF. The CDR3 nucleotides read TGTGCCTGGAGTGTAAGTGCGGATACGCAGTATTTT. The chain combines TRBV30 with TRBJ2-3, with D uncertain. The germline gives CDR1 GTSNPN, CDR2 SVGIG (reference sequence). Trimming stripped 0 bases from V and 6 bases from J, with 7 bases between. The CDR3 is made up of 12 amino acids. The full variable domain, in which reference TRBV30 and TRBJ2-3 provide the parts outside the CDR3, is SQTIHQWPATLVQPVGSPLSLECTVEGTSNPNLYWYRQAAGRGLQLLFYSVGIGQISSEVPQNLSASRPQDRQFILSSKKLLLSDSGFYLCAWSVSADTQYFGPGTRLTVL.

V and J are TRBV7-9 and TRBJ2-3; 12 positions agree with TRBD2. V shed 10 bases and J 2 bases; nucleotides not matched to a gene: 4. Germline V gene data show CDR1 as SEHNR and CDR2 as FQNEAQ (reference sequence). The CDR3 covers 14 residues. CDR3 residues: CATTSGGDTDTQYF. CDR3 bases: TGTGCCACGACTAGCGGGGGAGACACAGATACGCAGTATTTT. The whole variable domain, filled in from reference TRBV7-9 and TRBJ2-3, reads DTGVSQNPRHKITKRGQNVTFRCDPISEHNRLYWYRQTLGQGPEFLTYFQNEAQLEKSRLLSDRFSAERPKGSFSTLEIQRTEQGDSAMYLCATTSGGDTDTQYFGPGTRLTVL.

The CDR3 coding sequence is TGTGCCAGCAGCAGGGAACGAAATCAGCCCCAGCATTTT. Protein product: CASSRERNQPQHF. The chain uses TRBV4-2 and TRBJ1-5; D is unresolved. V lost 5 bases, J lost 4 bases, and 9 bases lay in between. The germline V gene encodes CDR1 LGHNA and CDR2 YNFKEQ. The CDR3 covers 13 residues.